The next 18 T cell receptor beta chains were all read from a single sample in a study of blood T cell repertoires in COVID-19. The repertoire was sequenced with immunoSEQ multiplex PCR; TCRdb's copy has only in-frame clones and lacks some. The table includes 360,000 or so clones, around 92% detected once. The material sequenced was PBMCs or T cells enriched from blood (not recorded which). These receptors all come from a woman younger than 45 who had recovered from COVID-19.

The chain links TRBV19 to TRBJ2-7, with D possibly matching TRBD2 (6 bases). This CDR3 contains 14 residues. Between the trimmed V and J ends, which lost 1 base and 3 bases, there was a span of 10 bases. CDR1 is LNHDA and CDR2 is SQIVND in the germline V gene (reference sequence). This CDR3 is CASSIGSGGYEQYF. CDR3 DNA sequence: TGTGCCAGTAGTATAGGTAGCGGTGGCTACGAGCAGTACTTC.

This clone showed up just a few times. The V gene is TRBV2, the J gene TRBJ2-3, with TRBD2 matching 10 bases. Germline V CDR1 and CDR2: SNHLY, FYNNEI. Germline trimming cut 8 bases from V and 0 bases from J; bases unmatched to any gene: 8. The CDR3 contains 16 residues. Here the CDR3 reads CASPSGSGLSTDTQYF. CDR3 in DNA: TGTGCCAGCCCTAGCGGGAGTGGGTTAAGCACAGATACGCAGTATTTT.

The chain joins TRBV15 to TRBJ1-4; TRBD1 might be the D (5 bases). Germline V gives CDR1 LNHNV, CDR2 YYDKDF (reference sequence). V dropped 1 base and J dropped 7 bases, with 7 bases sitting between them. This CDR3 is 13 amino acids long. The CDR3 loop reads CATSRGQPEKLFF. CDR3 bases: TGTGCCACCAGCAGAGGACAGCCTGAAAAACTGTTTTTT.

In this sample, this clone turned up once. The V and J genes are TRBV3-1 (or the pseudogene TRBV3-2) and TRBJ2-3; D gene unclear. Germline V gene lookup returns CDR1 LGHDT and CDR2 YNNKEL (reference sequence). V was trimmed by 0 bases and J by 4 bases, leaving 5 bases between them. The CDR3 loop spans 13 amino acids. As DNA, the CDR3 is TGTGCCAGCAGCCAAGACGGTCCAGATACGCAGTATTTT. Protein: CASSQDGPDTQYF.

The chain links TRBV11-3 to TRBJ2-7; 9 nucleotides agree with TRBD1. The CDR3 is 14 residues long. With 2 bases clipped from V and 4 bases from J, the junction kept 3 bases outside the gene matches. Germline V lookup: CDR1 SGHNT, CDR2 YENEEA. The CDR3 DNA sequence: TGTGCCAGCAGCTTAAGACAGGGGGGATACGAGCAGTACTTC. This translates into CASSLRQGGYEQYF.

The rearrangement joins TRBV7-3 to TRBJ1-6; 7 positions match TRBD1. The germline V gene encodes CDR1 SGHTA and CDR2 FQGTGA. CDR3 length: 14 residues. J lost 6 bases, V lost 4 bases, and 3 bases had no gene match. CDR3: CASSYGQANSPLHF. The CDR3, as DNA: TGTGCCAGCAGCTACGGACAGGCTAATTCACCCCTCCACTTT.

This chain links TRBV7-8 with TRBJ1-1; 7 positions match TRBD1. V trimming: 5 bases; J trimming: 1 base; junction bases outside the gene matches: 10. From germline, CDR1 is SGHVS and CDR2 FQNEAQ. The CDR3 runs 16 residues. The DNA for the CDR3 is TGTGCCAGCAGCGGGGGACGCCGGGACAGGAACACTGAAGCTTTCTTT. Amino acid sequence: CASSGGRRDRNTEAFF.

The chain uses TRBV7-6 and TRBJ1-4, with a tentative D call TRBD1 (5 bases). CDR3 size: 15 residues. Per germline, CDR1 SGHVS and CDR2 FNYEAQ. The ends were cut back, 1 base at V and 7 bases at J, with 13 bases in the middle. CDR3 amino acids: CASSLGMAGLEKLFF. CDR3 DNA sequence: TGTGCCAGCAGCTTAGGGATGGCGGGGCTTGAAAAACTGTTTTTT. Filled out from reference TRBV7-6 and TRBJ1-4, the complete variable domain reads GAGVSQSPRYKVTKRGQDVALRCDPISGHVSLYWYRQALGQGPEFLTYFNYEAQQDKSGLPNDRFSAERPEGSISTLTIQRTEQRDSAMYRCASSLGMAGLEKLFFGSGTQLSVL.

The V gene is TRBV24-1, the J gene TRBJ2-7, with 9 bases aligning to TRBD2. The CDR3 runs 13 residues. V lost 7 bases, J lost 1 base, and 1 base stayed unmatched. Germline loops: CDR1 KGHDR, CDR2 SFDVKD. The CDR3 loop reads CATRAGGSYEQYF. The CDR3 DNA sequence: TGTGCCACCAGAGCGGGAGGTTCCTACGAGCAGTACTTC.

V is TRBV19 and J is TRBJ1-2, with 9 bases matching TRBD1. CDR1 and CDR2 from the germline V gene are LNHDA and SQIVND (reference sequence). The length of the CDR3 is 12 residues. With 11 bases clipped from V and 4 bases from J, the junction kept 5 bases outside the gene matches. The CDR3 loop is CAGRDRVYGYTF. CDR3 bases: TGTGCCGGCCGGGACAGGGTCTATGGCTACACCTTC.

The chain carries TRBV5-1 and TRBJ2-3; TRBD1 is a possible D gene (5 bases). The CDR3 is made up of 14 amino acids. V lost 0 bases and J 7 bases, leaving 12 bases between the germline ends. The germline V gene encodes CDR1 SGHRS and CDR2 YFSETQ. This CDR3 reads CASSLVTGLNTQYF. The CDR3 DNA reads TGCGCCAGCAGCTTGGTAACAGGTTTGAATACGCAGTATTTT.

Written as DNA, the CDR3 is TGTGCCAGCAGCTTGGGACAAGCGAACACTGAAGCTTTCTTT. Its protein is CASSLGQANTEAFF. J is TRBJ1-1 and V is TRBV7-3, with D perhaps matching TRBD1 (6 bases). CDR1 is SGHTA, CDR2 FQGTGA, per germline. Trimming removed 3 bases at V and 1 base at J, with 9 bases between. The CDR3 runs to 14 residues.

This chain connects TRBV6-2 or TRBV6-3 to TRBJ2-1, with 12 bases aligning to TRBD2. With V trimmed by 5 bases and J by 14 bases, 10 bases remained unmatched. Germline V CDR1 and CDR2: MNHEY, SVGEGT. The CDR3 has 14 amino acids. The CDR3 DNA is TGTGCCAGCAGTACGTCCCTAGCGGGGGGGCCGAAGTTCTTC. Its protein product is CASSTSLAGGPKFF.

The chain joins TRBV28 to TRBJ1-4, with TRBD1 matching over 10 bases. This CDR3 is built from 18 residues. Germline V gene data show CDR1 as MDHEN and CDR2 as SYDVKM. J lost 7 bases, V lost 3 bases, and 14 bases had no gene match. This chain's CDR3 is CASSFDRDRGTPGEKLFF. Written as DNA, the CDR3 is TGTGCCAGCAGTTTTGACCGGGACAGGGGAACCCCCGGTGAAAAACTGTTTTTT. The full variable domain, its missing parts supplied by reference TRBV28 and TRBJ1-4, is DVKVTQSSRYLVKRTGEKVFLECVQDMDHENMFWYRQDPGLGLRLIYFSYDVKMKEKGDIPEGYSVSREKKERFSLILESASTNQTSMYLCASSFDRDRGTPGEKLFFGSGTQLSVL.

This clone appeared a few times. CDR3 nucleotides: TGTGCCAGCAGTGAATCGACAGGGGGGAATGGCTACACCTTC. It translates to CASSESTGGNGYTF. The gene calls are TRBV25-1 and TRBJ1-2; TRBD1 matches at 9 bases. Germline CDR1 reads MGHDK; CDR2 reads SYGVNS. The V segment lost 1 base and the J segment 6 bases; nucleotides outside the gene matches: 3. The CDR3 consists of 14 residues.

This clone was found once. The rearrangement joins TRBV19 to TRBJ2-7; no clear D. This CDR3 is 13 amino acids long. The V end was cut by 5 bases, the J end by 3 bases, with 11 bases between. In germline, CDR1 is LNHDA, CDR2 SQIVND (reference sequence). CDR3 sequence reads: CASSPNSYYEQYF. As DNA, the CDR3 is TGTGCCAGTAGTCCGAACAGCTACTACGAGCAGTACTTC.

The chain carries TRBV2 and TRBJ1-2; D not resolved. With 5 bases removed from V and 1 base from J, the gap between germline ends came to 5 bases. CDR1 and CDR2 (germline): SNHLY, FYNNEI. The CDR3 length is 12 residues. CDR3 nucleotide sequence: TGTGCCAGCAGTACAGTTAACTATGGCTACACCTTC. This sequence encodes CASSTVNYGYTF.

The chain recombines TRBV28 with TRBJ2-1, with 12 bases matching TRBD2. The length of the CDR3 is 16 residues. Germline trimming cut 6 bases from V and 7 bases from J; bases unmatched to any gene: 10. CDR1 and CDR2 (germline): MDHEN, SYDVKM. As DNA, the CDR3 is TGTGCCAGCAGCTTCATCCGACTAGCGGGAGCTAATGAGCAGTTCTTC. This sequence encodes CASSFIRLAGANEQFF.